The 21 T cell receptor beta chains below all came from one sample that was sequenced in a study of blood T cell repertoires in COVID-19 (dated by TCRdb to about 2020). Receptors were amplified or captured by the immunoSEQ multiplex PCR assay. TCRdb re-hosts the immuneACCESS table, in-frame sequences only. Its copies lack some clones; in the studies checked, an unresolved V gene accounts for under half of them, and the cause for the rest is not known. Across this sample there are about 260,000 clones, with roughly 86% seen only once. Of the sample, roughly 4.9% is held by the ten largest clones. Specimen: peripheral blood. The receptor source for this set is a woman in her fifties or sixties with COVID-19, enrolled during active disease.

This chain links TRBV6-5 with TRBJ1-6, with 11 bases that match TRBD1. Germline V gives CDR1 MNHEY, CDR2 SVGAGI. The trim removed 8 bases at V and 7 bases at J, leaving 7 bases unmatched. The CDR3 is 15 residues long. The CDR3 protein is CASWTGGQSNSPLHF. The CDR3 DNA reads as TGTGCCAGCTGGACAGGGGGCCAATCAAATTCACCCCTCCACTTT.

The chain links TRBV6-5 to TRBJ2-1, with TRBD1 identical over 9 bases. Germline CDR1 reads MNHEY; CDR2 reads SVGAGI. V dropped 6 bases and J dropped 9; count of bases not matched to a gene: 9. The CDR3 extends over 14 amino acids. The CDR3 is CASRGGQGIGEQFF. CDR3 DNA: TGTGCCAGCAGGGGGGGACAGGGAATAGGTGAGCAGTTCTTC.

V is TRBV4-3 and J is TRBJ1-2, with TRBD1 matching over 8 bases. CDR3 length: 15 amino acids. Germline V CDR1 and CDR2: LGHNA, YSLEER. J gave up 8 bases and V 0 bases, and 8 bases lay outside the gene matches. The CDR3, as DNA: TGCGCCAGCAGCCAAGAAACCGGGACAGGAAAAGGCTACACCTTC. Amino acid sequence: CASSQETGTGKGYTF.

This chain joins TRBV30 and TRBJ1-1; weak D call: TRBD1 (5 bases). Between the trimmed V and J ends, which lost 7 bases and 3 bases, there was a span of 9 bases. The CDR3 has 11 residues. In germline, CDR1 is GTSNPN, CDR2 SVGIG (reference sequence). The CDR3 DNA is TGTGCCTTCGACAGTTACACTGAAGCTTTCTTT. Protein: CAFDSYTEAFF.

The chain carries TRBV5-1 and TRBJ2-1; 10 nucleotides line up with TRBD2. This CDR3 spans 14 amino acids. V shed 0 bases, J shed 10 bases, and the junction held 4 bases outside the gene matches. Germline V gene lookup returns CDR1 SGHRS and CDR2 YFSETQ. The CDR3 DNA is TGCGCCAGCAGCTTGGTACTAGCGGGAAGGGAGCAGTTCTTC. Translation: CASSLVLAGREQFF.

The chain is built from TRBV19 and TRBJ1-5; TRBD1 might be the D (6 bases). V was cut by 7 bases and J by 2 bases, with 12 bases left in between. Looked up from germline, CDR1 is LNHDA and CDR2 is SQIVND (reference sequence). The CDR3 totals 14 residues. The CDR3, as DNA: TGTGCCAGTAAAGGGGGTAGAGGCAATCAGCCCCAGCATTTT. It is translated as CASKGGRGNQPQHF.

This clone is a singleton in its sample. The CDR3 region has the DNA TGTGCCAGCAGCCCCCACAGCCAAGGTGAAAAACTGTTTTTT. It codes for CASSPHSQGEKLFF. The genes are TRBV9 and TRBJ1-4; D is unresolved. Germline CDR1 and CDR2: SGDLS and YYNGEE. The CDR3 is 14 residues long. Trimming cost V 4 bases and J 7 bases, with 14 bases left between them. Complete variable domain (other parts from reference TRBV9 and TRBJ1-4): DSGVTQTPKHLITATGQRVTLRCSPRSGDLSVYWYQQSLDQGLQFLIQYYNGEERAKGNILERFSAQQFPDLHSELNLSSLELGDSALYFCASSPHSQGEKLFFGSGTQLSVL.

The genes are TRBV28 and TRBJ2-1; TRBD2 aligns across 10 bases. Trimming cost V 5 bases and J 10 bases; bases outside gene matches: 8. Germline lookup yields CDR1 MDHEN and CDR2 SYDVKM. There are 14 residues in the CDR3. In DNA, the CDR3 is TGTGCCAGCAGTCTCCGACCAGCGGGAGGGGAGCAGTTCTTC. As protein: CASSLRPAGGEQFF.

CDR3 sequence reads: CASSWTANTEAFF. The CDR3 DNA follows: TGTGCCAGCAGTTGGACTGCCAACACTGAAGCTTTCTTT. The chain uses TRBV27 and TRBJ1-1, with D hard to call. V dropped 4 bases and J dropped 2 bases, with 8 bases sitting between them. From germline, CDR1 is MNHEY and CDR2 SMNVEV (reference sequence). There are 13 residues in the CDR3.

This clone was detected many times. The chain joins TRBV4-1 to TRBJ1-1; TRBD1 matches at 9 bases. Germline V lookup: CDR1 MGHRA, CDR2 YSYEKL. The V segment lost 4 bases and the J segment 4 bases; nucleotides outside the gene matches: 4. The CDR3 is 14 amino acids. The CDR3 spells CASSLQTGGTEAFF. In nucleotides, the CDR3 is TGCGCCAGCAGCCTCCAGACAGGGGGCACTGAAGCTTTCTTT.

This chain uses TRBV4-2 with TRBJ1-1; tentatively, D is TRBD1 (6 bases). CDR1 is LGHNA, CDR2 YNFKEQ, per germline. This CDR3 region has 15 residues. The V and J ends lost 1 base and 6 bases respectively, with 15 bases between them. The CDR3 loop is CASSQGGGGWPEAFF. The CDR3 DNA reads TGTGCCAGCAGCCAAGGCGGGGGGGGCTGGCCTGAAGCTTTCTTT.

As to this clone: Other DNA sequences within the sample encode an identical CDR3. The V call is TRBV28, the J call TRBJ2-7; no clear D gene. The CDR3 runs 11 residues. CDR1 and CDR2 (germline): MDHEN, SYDVKM. V was trimmed by 6 bases and J by 4 bases, leaving 7 bases between them. The CDR3: CASSPLYEQYF. The DNA of the CDR3 is TGTGCCAGCAGCCCCTTGTACGAGCAGTACTTC.

The rearrangement uses TRBV5-1 and TRBJ2-2; D is perhaps TRBD1 (5 bases). Germline V gene lookup returns CDR1 SGHRS and CDR2 YFSETQ. The V and J ends lost 5 bases and 6 bases respectively, with 5 bases between them. The CDR3 is made up of 11 amino acids. CDR3 sequence (DNA): TGCGCCAGCAGAGGGGCCGGGGAGCTGTTTTTT. Amino acid sequence: CASRGAGELFF.

This clone was seen once. V is TRBV29-1 and J is TRBJ1-1; D possibly corresponds to TRBD1 (6 bases). The germline gives CDR1 SQVTM, CDR2 ANQGSEA. Trimming took off 6 bases at V and 3 bases at J, with 14 bases between the two ends. The CDR3 covers 13 residues. CDR3 residues: CSVEQGGYTEAFF. In DNA, the CDR3 is TGCAGCGTCGAACAGGGTGGGTACACTGAAGCTTTCTTT.

The CDR3 nucleotides are TGTGCCAGCAGGGACCGGACAGGGGGTGGCACTGAAGCTTTCTTT. This sequence encodes CASRDRTGGGTEAFF. The chain is built from TRBV6-5 and TRBJ1-1; 10 bases align to TRBD1. The CDR3 has 15 residues. Germline CDR1 reads MNHEY; CDR2 reads SVGAGI. V gave up 6 bases and J gave up 4 bases; unmatched junction bases: 8.

V usage is TRBV30 and J usage is TRBJ1-5; the D gene is possibly TRBD1 (6 bases). V was cut by 3 bases and J by 5 bases, with 14 bases left in between. Germline V CDR1 and CDR2: GTSNPN, SVGIG (reference sequence). The CDR3 has 14 amino acids. The CDR3 DNA is TGTGCCTGGAGCAAAGGGGGAATGTATCAGCCCCAGCATTTT. Protein product: CAWSKGGMYQPQHF.

CDR3 DNA: TGCGCCAGCAGTCAATCGGCACCGGAGGGATCTATGAACACTGAAGCTTTCTTT. Translated, it gives CASSQSAPEGSMNTEAFF. This chain connects TRBV23-1 to TRBJ1-1, with D uncertain. TRBV23-1 is classed as an ORF, of uncertain function. The ends were cut back, 0 bases at V and 0 bases at J, with 17 bases in the middle. This CDR3 has 18 residues.

The CDR3 here is CASSVSTSGRNEQYF. CDR3 bases: TGTGCCAGCAGTGTATCGACTAGCGGGAGGAACGAGCAGTACTTC. The chain has TRBV6-4 and TRBJ2-7, with 13 bases matching TRBD2. Germline V gene lookup returns CDR1 MRHNA and CDR2 SNTAGT. The J segment lost 5 bases and the V segment lost 4 bases, leaving 5 bases of the junction unmatched. The CDR3 covers 15 residues.

The chain uses TRBV19 and TRBJ2-1; 11 nucleotides align to TRBD2. The CDR3 is made up of 16 amino acids. Germline V gives CDR1 LNHDA, CDR2 SQIVND (reference sequence). V lost 1 base to trimming and J lost 8 bases; unmatched junction nucleotides: 7. The CDR3 spells CASSIGVAGGLDEQFF. CDR3 sequence (DNA): TGTGCCAGTAGTATAGGAGTAGCGGGAGGGCTTGATGAGCAGTTCTTC. Full variable domain (rest looked up from reference TRBV19 and TRBJ2-1): DGGITQSPKYLFRKEGQNVTLSCEQNLNHDAMYWYRQDPGQGLRLIYYSQIVNDFQKGDIAEGYSVSREKKESFPLTVTSAQKNPTAFYLCASSIGVAGGLDEQFFGPGTRLTVL.

The rearrangement joins TRBV19 to TRBJ2-1; D remains ambiguous. Germline loops: CDR1 LNHDA, CDR2 SQIVND (reference sequence). This CDR3 spans 11 amino acids. V was shortened by 8 bases and J by 8 bases, with 10 bases between the two germline ends. CDR3 coding DNA: TGTGCCAGTGGCCTCTGGTATGAGCAGTTCTTC. Protein product: CASGLWYEQFF.

CDR3 nucleotide sequence: TGTGCCAGTAGACCTGGGACAGGGTGGGGAACAGATACGCAGTATTTT. It codes for CASRPGTGWGTDTQYF. J is TRBJ2-3 and V is TRBV19; 9 nucleotides line up with TRBD1. This CDR3 region has 16 residues. Germline V CDR1 and CDR2: LNHDA, SQIVND (reference sequence). Trimming took 6 bases from V and 3 from J; bases not matched to a gene: 10.